The clone carrying this TCR beta chain was observed a single time. What it recognizes is unknown. Profiling relied on immunoSEQ multiplex PCR, and the TCRdb table lists in-frame clones only, not all of them. The data show 30,000 or so clones, with 60% to 80% seen just once and under 5% held by the top ten. The sample originates from a study of T cells in narcolepsy. Study results and caveats: No autoreactive T cell clone sequences appeared in some memory CD4+ repertoires.

The sequencing sample was made of memory (CD45RA-) CD4+ T cells from blood. This TCR came from a human donor in good health.

CDR3 protein: CASSPGGGPYEQYF. The CDR3 DNA follows: TGTGCCAGCAGCCCCGGGGGGGGCCCCTACGAGCAGTACTTC. This rearrangement joins TRBV11-3 to TRBJ2-5; 8 bases match TRBD2. The J call may be wrong; the DNA end is better matched by TRBJ2-7. CDR1 is SGHNT, CDR2 YENEEA, per germline. This CDR3 is built from 14 residues.